One and the same sample provided the 25 T cell receptor beta chains below, sequenced in a study of identical twins. One entry per CDR3 protein, called by TCRdb with MiXCR from the 5' RACE reads. The data show fewer than 900,000 distinct CDR3 sequences, with roughly 18% seen just once and 13% held by the top ten. These data also formed part of another study, on T cells expressing NK-cell markers.

Sequenced: PBMCs. The receptor set was obtained from a woman aged 18 to 35 in good health.

This clonotype was found a few times. V usage is TRBV14 and J usage is TRBJ2-2; TRBD2 is a possible D gene (6 bases). Germline V gives CDR1 SGHDN, CDR2 FVKESK. V was trimmed by 2 bases and J by 8 bases, leaving 9 bases between them. The length of the CDR3 is 13 residues. The CDR3 DNA reads TGTGCCAGCAGCCAATCTCTAGCGGGGGAGCTGTTTTTT. Translating gives CASSQSLAGELFF.

CDR3 residues: CASRALAGVGNEQFF. In DNA, the CDR3 is TGTGCCAGCAGGGCACTAGCGGGAGTGGGCAATGAGCAGTTCTTC. This rearrangement joins TRBV11-2 to TRBJ2-1, with 11 bases aligning to TRBD2. Germline values: CDR1 SGHAT, CDR2 FQNNGV. The V gene end was trimmed by 6 bases and the J gene end by 6 bases; junction bases not matched to a gene: 7. The CDR3 contains 15 residues. Looking up the rest from reference TRBV11-2 and TRBJ2-1 gives the full variable domain: EAGVAQSPRYKIIEKRQSVAFWCNPISGHATLYWYQQILGQGPKLLIQFQNNGVVDDSQLPKDRFSAERLKGVDSTLKIQPAKLEDSAVYLCASRALAGVGNEQFFGPGTRLTVL.

In this sample, this clonotype turned up a few times. This chain uses TRBV7-2 with TRBJ1-2; no reliable D call. In germline, CDR1 is SGHTA, CDR2 FQGNSA. Deletions cut 1 base from V and 12 bases from J, with 15 bases between. The CDR3 has 13 residues. The CDR3 here is CASSLELAVLNTF. The CDR3 DNA reads as TGTGCCAGCAGCTTAGAATTGGCGGTTTTGAACACCTTC.

V usage is TRBV27 and J usage is TRBJ2-7, with D unclear. The CDR3 is made up of 14 amino acids. CDR1 is MNHEY, CDR2 SMNVEV, per germline (reference sequence). The V end was cut by 4 bases, the J end by 1 base, with 11 bases between. The CDR3 spells CASSSRNPSYEQYF. CDR3 DNA: TGTGCCAGCAGTTCCAGAAACCCTTCCTACGAGCAGTACTTC.

This clonotype appeared a few times. This sequence joins TRBV24-1 and TRBJ2-3; 12 bases line up with TRBD2. Trimming cost V 2 bases and J 2 bases; bases outside gene matches: 4. Germline V gene lookup returns CDR1 KGHDR and CDR2 SFDVKD. The CDR3 contains 17 residues. CDR3 sequence reads: CATSDSGLAGTTDTQYF. The DNA for the CDR3 is TGTGCCACCAGTGATTCAGGACTAGCGGGGACCACAGATACGCAGTATTTT.

This rearrangement joins TRBV9 to TRBJ1-1; no firm D call. Germline CDR1 and CDR2: SGDLS and YYNGEE. The CDR3 extends over 15 amino acids. V was pared by 0 bases and J by 3 bases, with 12 bases between. Written as DNA, the CDR3 is TGTGCCAGCAGCGTAGGGAGGTTGGCGGACACTGAAGCTTTCTTT. Amino acids: CASSVGRLADTEAFF. Based on the CDR3 plus reference TRBV9 and TRBJ1-1, the full variable domain is DSGVTQTPKHLITATGQRVTLRCSPRSGDLSVYWYQQSLDQGLQFLIQYYNGEERAKGNILERFSAQQFPDLHSELNLSSLELGDSALYFCASSVGRLADTEAFFGQGTRLTVV.

This clonotype has only a few counts. The chain joins TRBV7-9 to TRBJ2-7; D not certain. The CDR3 is made up of 15 amino acids. Germline CDR1 reads SEHNR; CDR2 reads FQNEAQ (reference sequence). V lost 4 bases, J lost 3 bases, and 16 bases lay in between. The CDR3 DNA sequence: TGTGCCAGCAGCTGGAAATCACTTGGATTCTACGAGCAGTACTTC. Its translation is CASSWKSLGFYEQYF.

This clonotype has only a few counts. CDR3 sequence reads: CASSTKGVRLDNEQFF. The CDR3 nucleotides read TGTGCCAGCAGCACAAAGGGGGTAAGGTTGGACAATGAGCAGTTCTTC. This chain joins TRBV25-1 and TRBJ2-1; D is perhaps TRBD1 (6 bases). V lost 6 bases and J lost 5, with 20 bases in between. Per the germline V gene, CDR1 is MGHDK and CDR2 is SYGVNS. The CDR3 is made up of 16 amino acids.

This clonotype was recorded a few times. This chain uses TRBV6-5 with TRBJ2-7; 10 nucleotides align to TRBD2. CDR1 is MNHEY and CDR2 is SVGAGI in the germline V gene. Unmatched junction bases numbered 7, after V lost 4 bases and J lost 7 bases. CDR3 length: 14 amino acids. The DNA for the CDR3 is TGTGCCAGCAGTTCCGGACTAGCGGCTTCGGAGCAGTACTTC. Translated: CASSSGLAASEQYF.

This clonotype showed up just a few times. The chain employs TRBV6-2 or TRBV6-3 and TRBJ2-3; D uncertain. This CDR3 comprises 16 residues. Germline V lookup: CDR1 MNHEY, CDR2 SVGEGT. The germline V and J ends were trimmed by 5 bases and 0 bases, with 15 bases remaining between them. DNA for the CDR3: TGTGCCAGCAGTCAACTCCTTGCCACTAGCACAGATACGCAGTATTTT. Translation: CASSQLLATSTDTQYF.

The V call is TRBV5-5, the J call TRBJ2-3; a weak D match, TRBD1 (7 bases). The V end was cut by 2 bases, the J end by 3 bases, with 19 bases between. CDR1 SGHKS and CDR2 YYEKEE come from the germline V gene (reference sequence). This CDR3 has 17 amino acids. CDR3 DNA: TGTGCCAGCAGCTTTGGTCCCTCAGGGGGGTCGACAGATACGCAGTATTTT. Translation: CASSFGPSGGSTDTQYF.

This clonotype was observed many times. The chain has TRBV12-3 or TRBV12-4 and TRBJ2-7, with D unresolved. The CDR3 runs 11 residues. The ends were cut back, 5 bases at V and 4 bases at J, with 6 bases in the middle. DNA of the CDR3: TGTGCCAGCAGTAAAAGTTACGAGCAGTACTTC. This codes for CASSKSYEQYF.

This clonotype was seen more than once but under ten times. The chain carries TRBV7-3 and TRBJ2-7, with 7 bases fitting TRBD2. V lost 3 bases to trimming and J lost 7 bases; unmatched junction nucleotides: 3. The CDR3 has 12 residues. The germline CDR1 and CDR2 sequences are SGHTA and FQGTGA. The CDR3 sequence is CASSFQGGEQYF. DNA for the CDR3: TGTGCCAGCAGCTTTCAGGGAGGGGAGCAGTACTTC.

The V call is TRBV7-8, the J call TRBJ2-7; D is uncertain. Germline V gives CDR1 SGHVS, CDR2 FQNEAQ. The V and J ends lost 4 bases and 0 bases respectively, with 16 bases between them. The CDR3 is 16 amino acids. In DNA, the CDR3 is TGTGCCAGCAGCTCAGCTGACGCTGAACCCTCCTACGAGCAGTACTTC. Its protein is CASSSADAEPSYEQYF.

This clonotype was counted a few times. The chain uses TRBV5-1 and TRBJ2-3; D remains ambiguous. The germline V and J ends were trimmed by 0 bases and 5 bases, with 19 bases remaining between them. CDR1 SGHRS and CDR2 YFSETQ come from the germline V gene. CDR3 length equals 17 residues. The CDR3: CASSLAVIGGQKDTQYF. The CDR3 bases are TGCGCCAGCAGCTTGGCCGTGATCGGCGGTCAGAAAGATACGCAGTATTTT. Full variable domain (remainder filled in from reference TRBV5-1 and TRBJ2-3): KAGVTQTPRYLIKTRGQQVTLSCSPISGHRSVSWYQQTPGQGLQFLFEYFSETQRNKGNFPGRFSGRQFSNSRSEMNVSTLELGDSALYLCASSLAVIGGQKDTQYFGPGTRLTVL.

The chain is built from TRBV18 and TRBJ2-4; D may be TRBD1 (6 bases). The V end lost 4 bases, the J end lost 0 bases, and 13 bases lay between the germline ends. Germline CDR1 is KGHSH and CDR2 is LQKENI. This CDR3 is built from 16 residues. The CDR3 is CASSQRTVLAKNIQYF. The CDR3 nucleotides read TGTGCCAGCTCACAAAGGACAGTTCTAGCCAAAAACATTCAGTACTTC.

The gene calls are TRBV20-1 and TRBJ2-1; D possibly matches TRBD1 or TRBD2 (5 bases each). CDR1 and CDR2 (germline): DFQATT, SNEGSKA (reference sequence). V lost 7 bases to trimming and J lost 5 bases, with 15 bases between them. This CDR3 is 13 amino acids long. In nucleotides, the CDR3 is TGCAGTGAACGGGGCCCCACGCACAATGAGCAGTTCTTC. Translated, it gives CSERGPTHNEQFF.

This clonotype was counted many times. The germline gene is not matched at one end of the junction; a read error may be the cause. The genes are TRBV5-1 and TRBJ2-7, with D perhaps matching TRBD1 (5 bases). This CDR3 spans 12 amino acids. CDR1 is SGHRS, CDR2 YFSETQ, per germline. CDR3 region: CASSRDSYEQYF. DNA of the CDR3: TGTGCCAGCAGCCGAGACAGCTACGAGCAGTACTTC.

The chain is built from TRBV15 and TRBJ2-5; 7 bases fit TRBD2. J gave up 3 bases and V 6 bases, and 10 bases lay outside the gene matches. Germline CDR1 LNHNV, CDR2 YYDKDF (reference sequence). This CDR3 is built from 15 residues. The CDR3 region is CATSSTWDYEETQYF. The CDR3 DNA follows: TGTGCCACCAGTAGTACATGGGACTACGAAGAGACCCAGTACTTC.

The chain links TRBV5-1 to TRBJ2-2, with a tentative D call TRBD1 (5 bases). The CDR3 spans 15 residues. Germline CDR1 is SGHRS and CDR2 is YFSETQ. Trimming cost V 2 bases and J 4 bases, with 12 bases left between them. The CDR3 DNA follows: TGCGCCAGCAGCTTAAGCCAGGGTGCCACCGGGGAGCTGTTTTTT. Its translation is CASSLSQGATGELFF.

The rearrangement joins TRBV10-3 to TRBJ1-5; 8 bases line up with TRBD1. This CDR3 comprises 13 residues. Germline V gene data show CDR1 as ENHRY and CDR2 as SYGVKD. V was clipped by 7 bases and J by 6 bases; unmatched bases: 5. CDR3 sequence: CAINGQGAQPQHF. Written as DNA, the CDR3 is TGTGCCATCAATGGACAGGGTGCTCAGCCCCAGCATTTT.

The genes are TRBV7-9 and TRBJ2-7; 10 bases match TRBD1. V lost 2 bases, J lost 3 bases, and 4 bases stayed unmatched. Looked up from germline, CDR1 is SEHNR and CDR2 is FQNEAQ (reference sequence). The CDR3 runs 15 residues. The CDR3 is CASSLLTGGIYEQYF. The CDR3 DNA reads as TGTGCCAGCAGCTTATTGACAGGGGGCATCTACGAGCAGTACTTC.

This clonotype was observed a handful of times. This sequence joins TRBV7-9 and TRBJ2-2; tentatively, D is TRBD1 (6 bases). In germline, CDR1 is SEHNR, CDR2 FQNEAQ (reference sequence). This CDR3 is 15 amino acids long. Trimming took 4 bases from V and 4 from J, leaving 13 bases between them. CDR3 bases: TGTGCCAGCAGCTCCACAGGGATCGGCACCGGGGAGCTGTTTTTT. The encoded protein is CASSSTGIGTGELFF.

This clonotype was seen only a few times. V is TRBV9 and J is TRBJ1-5, with a weak D call TRBD1 (5 bases). The germline V and J ends were trimmed by 6 bases and 4 bases, with 17 bases remaining between them. The CDR3 is made up of 15 amino acids. Germline V gene data show CDR1 as SGDLS and CDR2 as YYNGEE. The CDR3 sequence is CASTPGGGGNQPQHF. The CDR3 DNA sequence: TGTGCCAGCACCCCAGGAGGTGGGGGTAATCAGCCCCAGCATTTT. Based on the CDR3 plus reference TRBV9 and TRBJ1-5, the full variable domain is DSGVTQTPKHLITATGQRVTLRCSPRSGDLSVYWYQQSLDQGLQFLIQYYNGEERAKGNILERFSAQQFPDLHSELNLSSLELGDSALYFCASTPGGGGNQPQHFGDGTRLSIL.

This clonotype was detected only a few times. The rearrangement links TRBV12-3 or TRBV12-4 to TRBJ2-7; D may be TRBD2 (6 bases). V gave up 7 bases and J gave up 3 bases, with 16 bases separating them. The CDR3 runs 14 residues. This CDR3 is CASTPGGANYEQYF. CDR3 DNA sequence: TGTGCCAGCACTCCGGGCGGGGCCAACTACGAGCAGTACTTC.